The clone carrying this TCR beta chain was picked up many times. The target antigen is unknown. A TCRbeta library incorporating unique molecular identifiers was prepared. In TCRdb, the PCR reads were re-called with MiXCR into one record per CDR3 protein. The data hold about 260,000 distinct CDR3 sequences, with approximately 8% observed a single time. These data are taken from a study of T-cell reconstitution after alpha-beta-depleted transplantation in children. Broader study findings: When one year had passed after transplant, most T-cell counts and diversity came from newly produced T cells.

Trimming took off 6 bases at V and 5 bases at J, with 10 bases between the two ends. The germline V gene encodes CDR1 MDHEN and CDR2 SYDVKM. The CDR3 extends over 12 amino acids. The sequence derives from a male patient younger than 18 who had a stem cell transplant for acute lymphoblastic leukemia, so the T cells may come from the graft donor. The material was PBMCs, mostly from graft donor cells, obtained 180 days after TCRalphabeta/CD19-depleted stem cell transplant. The chain couples TRBV28 to TRBJ2-5; the D gene is possibly TRBD2 (5 bases). The CDR3 here is CASRPREETQYF. The CDR3, as DNA: TGTGCCAGCAGGCCAAGGGAGGAGACCCAGTACTTC.